This T cell receptor beta chain was retrieved from a study of T cell responses to AZD1222 COVID-19 vaccine. To note about this clone: Its antigen is still unknown.

This table comes from immunoSEQ multiplex PCR, and its TCRdb copy is limited to in-frame clones, with some not included. The sample holds some 250,000 clones; 94% are singletons and the top ten take roughly 0.6%. Overall study findings and caveats: Most donors were white British and more were female, and clonal diversity was possibly underestimated. Spike-specific TCR breadth rose after two AZD1222 doses, and depth rose as well. The study identified only five or six AZD1222 recipients as seropositive at baseline.

Germline CDR1 and CDR2: MDHEN and SYDVKM. The ends were cut back, 8 bases at V and 6 bases at J, with 13 bases in the middle. This CDR3 region has 12 residues. The receptor's source is an adult who received the AZD1222 COVID-19 vaccine. Here the sequenced sample was peripheral blood, taken 28 days after the second AZD1222 dose. This sequence joins TRBV28 and TRBJ1-2; the D is unclear. For the CDR3, the DNA is TGTGCCAGCGGGCGCCCAAGGGATGGCTACACCTTC. Translating gives CASGRPRDGYTF.